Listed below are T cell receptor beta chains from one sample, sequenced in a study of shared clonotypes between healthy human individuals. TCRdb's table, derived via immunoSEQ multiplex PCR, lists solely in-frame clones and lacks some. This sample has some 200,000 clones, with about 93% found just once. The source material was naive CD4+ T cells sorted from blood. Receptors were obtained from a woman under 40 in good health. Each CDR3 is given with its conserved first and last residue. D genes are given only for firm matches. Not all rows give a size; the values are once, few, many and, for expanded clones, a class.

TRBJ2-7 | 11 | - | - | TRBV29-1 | TGCAGCGAGTTAGGGAGAGTCGAGCAGTACTTC | CSELGRVEQYF
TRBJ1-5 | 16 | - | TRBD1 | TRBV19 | TGTGCCAGTCAATCGCACAGGGGGATGCGCAATCAGCCCCAGCATTTT | CASQSHRGMRNQPQHF
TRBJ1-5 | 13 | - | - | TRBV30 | TGTGCCTGGAGTGTACAGGGTTTGGAGCCCCAGCATTTT | CAWSVQGLEPQHF
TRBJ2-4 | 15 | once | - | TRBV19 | TGTGCCAGTAGTCCCATCTGGGTGAGCAAAAACATTCAGTACTTC | CASSPIWVSKNIQYF
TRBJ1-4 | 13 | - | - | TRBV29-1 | TGCAGCGCCTCGGAACAGAGAAATGAAAAACTGTTTTTT | CSASEQRNEKLFF
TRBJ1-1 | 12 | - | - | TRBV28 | TGTGCCAGCAGTCGTAGGACGTCTGAAGCTTTCTTT | CASSRRTSEAFF
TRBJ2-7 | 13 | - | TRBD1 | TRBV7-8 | TGTGCCAGCAGCTCGGAGCAGGGGGCCGAGCAGTACTTC | CASSSEQGAEQYF
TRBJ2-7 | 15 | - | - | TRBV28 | TGTGCCAGCAGTTTAGGAGGGGGCGGCCCCTACGAGCAGTACTTC | CASSLGGGGPYEQYF
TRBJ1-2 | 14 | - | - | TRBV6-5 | TGTGCCAGCAGTAGCCGACACCAACCCTATGGCTACACCTTC | CASSSRHQPYGYTF
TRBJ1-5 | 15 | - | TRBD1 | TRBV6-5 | TGTGCCAGCAGCCACGGACAGGGGTGGGATCAGCCCCAGCATTTT | CASSHGQGWDQPQHF
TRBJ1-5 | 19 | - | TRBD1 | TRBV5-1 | TGCGCCAGCAGCTTGAAACCCCGGACAGGCGGTTTTATCGAGCAGCCCCAGCATTTT | CASSLKPRTGGFIEQPQHF
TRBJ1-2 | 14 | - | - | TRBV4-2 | TGTGCCAGCAGCCAAGAGGCAGTATCCTATGGCTACACCTTC | CASSQEAVSYGYTF
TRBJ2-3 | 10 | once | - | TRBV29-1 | TGCAGCGTTCACCAAGATACGCAGTATTTT | CSVHQDTQYF
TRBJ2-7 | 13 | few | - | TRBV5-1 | TGCGCCAGCAGCTTGGGGACAGCGAGGGAGCAGTACTTC | CASSLGTAREQYF
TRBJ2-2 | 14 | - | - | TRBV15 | TGTGCCACCAGCAGAGAGGATGTCACCGGGGAGCTGTTTTTT | CATSREDVTGELFF
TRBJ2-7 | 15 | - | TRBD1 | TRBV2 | TGTGCCAGCAGGTCCGGGACAGGGGCTTCCTACGAGCAGTACTTC | CASRSGTGASYEQYF
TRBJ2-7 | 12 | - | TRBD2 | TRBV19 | TGTGCCAGTAGTACTAGCGGACACGAGCAGTACTTC | CASSTSGHEQYF
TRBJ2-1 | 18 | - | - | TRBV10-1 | TGCGCCAGCAGTGAGAGGGCCGGACTCCGGAGCTCCTACAATGAGCAGTTCTTC | CASSERAGLRSSYNEQFF
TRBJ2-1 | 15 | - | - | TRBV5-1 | TGCGCCAGCAGCTACTCCGGGACAACTGATAATGAGCAGTTCTTC | CASSYSGTTDNEQFF
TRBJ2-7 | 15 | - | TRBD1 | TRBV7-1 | TGTGCCAGCAGCCCCTTGGACAGGGGCGGCTACGAGCAGTACTTC | CASSPLDRGGYEQYF
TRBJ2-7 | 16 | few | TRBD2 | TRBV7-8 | TGTGCCAGCAGCTTAGTAGCGGGGCCGGACCTCTACGAGCAGTACTTC | CASSLVAGPDLYEQYF
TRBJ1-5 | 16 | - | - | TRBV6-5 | TGTGCCAGCAGTTACGATGGACCCAATAGCAATCAGCCCCAGCATTTT | CASSYDGPNSNQPQHF
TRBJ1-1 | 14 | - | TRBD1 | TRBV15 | TGTGCCACCAGCAGAGGCGGACAGGGGACTGAAGCTTTCTTT | CATSRGGQGTEAFF
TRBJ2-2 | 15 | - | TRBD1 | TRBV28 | TGTGCCAGCAGTAGCCAGGGGGCTGGCACCGGGGAGCTGTTTTTT | CASSSQGAGTGELFF
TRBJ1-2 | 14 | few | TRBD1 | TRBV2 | TGTGCCAGCAGTGCACCGACAGGGAACTATGGCTACACCTTC | CASSAPTGNYGYTF
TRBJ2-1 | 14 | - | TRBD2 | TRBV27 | TGTGCCAGCCTCGGACTAGCGGGAGCCAATGAGCAGTTCTTC | CASLGLAGANEQFF
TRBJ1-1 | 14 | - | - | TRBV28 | TGTGCCAGCAACCCTTTGGGTGGCGGCACTGAAGCTTTCTTT | CASNPLGGGTEAFF
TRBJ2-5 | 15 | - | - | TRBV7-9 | TGTGCCAGCAGCTCGGGCCTTGGGGTACAAGAGACCCAGTACTTC | CASSSGLGVQETQYF
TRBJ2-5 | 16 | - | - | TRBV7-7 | TGTGCCAGCAGTAAAGGACAGACTATAGGTCAAGAGACCCAGTACTTC | CASSKGQTIGQETQYF
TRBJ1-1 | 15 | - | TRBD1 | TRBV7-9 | TGTGCCAGCAGCCCCCCGGACAGGGCTCGTACTGAAGCTTTCTTT | CASSPPDRARTEAFF
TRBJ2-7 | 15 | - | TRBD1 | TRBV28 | TGTGCCAGCACCACAACGGGACAGGGGGCCCACGAGCAGTACTTC | CASTTTGQGAHEQYF
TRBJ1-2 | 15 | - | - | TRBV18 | TGTGCCAGCTCACCACCCCGGGACACCGTCTATGGCTACACCTTC | CASSPPRDTVYGYTF
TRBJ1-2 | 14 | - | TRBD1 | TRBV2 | TGTGCCAGCACCGGGACAGGGGTATGGAATGGCTACACCTTC | CASTGTGVWNGYTF
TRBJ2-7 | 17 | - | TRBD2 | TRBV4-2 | TGTGCCAGCAGCCAAGTGGGTAGCGGGAGGGCATCCTACGAGCAGTACTTC | CASSQVGSGRASYEQYF
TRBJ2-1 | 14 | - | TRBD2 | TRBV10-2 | TGCGCCAGCAGTCTAGCGGGAGTTTACAATGAGCAGTTCTTC | CASSLAGVYNEQFF
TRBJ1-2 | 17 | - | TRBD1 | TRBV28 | TGTGCCAGCAGCCCACCGGGACAGATCCTGACCAACTATGGCTACACCTTC | CASSPPGQILTNYGYTF
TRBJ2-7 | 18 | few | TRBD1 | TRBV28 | TGTGCCAGCAGTGGACCGGGACAGGTTCCCTTATCGGCCTACGAGCAGTACTTC | CASSGPGQVPLSAYEQYF
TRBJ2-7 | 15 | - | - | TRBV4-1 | TGCGCCAGCAGCCAATCAGCCAGCCATTCCTACGAGCAGTACTTC | CASSQSASHSYEQYF
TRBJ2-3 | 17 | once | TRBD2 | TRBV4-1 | TGCGCCAGCAGCCATCGACTAGCGGGTACCAACACAGATACGCAGTATTTT | CASSHRLAGTNTDTQYF
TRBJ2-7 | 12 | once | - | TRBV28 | TGTGCCAGCAGTGCCCTGCGTCGGGAGCAGTACTTC | CASSALRREQYF
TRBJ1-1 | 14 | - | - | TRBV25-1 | TGTGCCAGCAGTGGCAGACAGTCGAACACTGAAGCTTTCTTT | CASSGRQSNTEAFF
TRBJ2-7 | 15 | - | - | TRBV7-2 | TGTGCCAGCAGACACGGGACTTCGGCGGCCTACGAGCAGTACTTC | CASRHGTSAAYEQYF
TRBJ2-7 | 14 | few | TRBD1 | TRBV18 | TGTGCCAGCTCACAGGGACAGGTCTCCTACGAGCAGTACTTC | CASSQGQVSYEQYF